The T cell receptor (beta chain) under discussion was sequenced for a study of shared clonotypes between healthy human individuals. About the study: Three plates each covered CD4 naive and memory; CD8 naive two, CD8 memory one. The study, taken as a whole, reports: Clonotype sharing levels among donors were expected to vary with sequencing depth.

This clone has just a few counts. Its target is unknown. CDR3 length equals 16 residues. Germline V gene lookup returns CDR1 SGHAT and CDR2 FQNNGV. The trim removed 1 base at V and 6 bases at J, leaving 10 bases unmatched. Across several immunoSEQ plates, the genomic DNA of each subset was split evenly. Produced via immunoSEQ multiplex PCR; TCRdb's table is partial and in-frame only. This table holds about 640,000 clones, around 72% found once. CD4+ cells underwent separation, giving CD45RA+ naive and CD45RA-negative memory subsets. The rearrangement links TRBV11-2 to TRBJ2-7, with TRBD1 matching 9 bases. The receptor comes from a woman aged 30 to 39 in good health. Source material: memory CD4+ T cells sorted from blood. The subset: CD45RA-negative fraction. The CDR3 is CASSLADGTGHLEQYF. CDR3 nucleotides: TGTGCCAGCAGCTTAGCGGACGGGACAGGGCACCTCGAGCAGTACTTC.